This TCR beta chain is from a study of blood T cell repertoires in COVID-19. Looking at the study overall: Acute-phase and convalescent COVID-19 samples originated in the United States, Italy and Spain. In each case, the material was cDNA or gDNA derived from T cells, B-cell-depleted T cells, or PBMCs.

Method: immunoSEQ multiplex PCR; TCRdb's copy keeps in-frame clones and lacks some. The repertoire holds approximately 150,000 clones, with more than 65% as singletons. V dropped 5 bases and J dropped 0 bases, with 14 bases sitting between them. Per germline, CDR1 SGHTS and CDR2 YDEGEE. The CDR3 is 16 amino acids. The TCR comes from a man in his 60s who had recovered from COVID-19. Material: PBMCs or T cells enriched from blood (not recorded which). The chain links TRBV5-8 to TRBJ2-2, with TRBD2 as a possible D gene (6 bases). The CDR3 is CASRGGVAANTGELFF. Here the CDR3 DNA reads TGTGCCAGCAGGGGGGGAGTAGCGGCGAACACCGGGGAGCTGTTTTTT. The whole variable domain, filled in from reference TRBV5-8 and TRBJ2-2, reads EAGVTQSPTHLIKTRGQQATLRCSPISGHTSVYWYQQALGLGLQFLLWYDEGEERNRGNFPPRFSGRQFPNYSSELNVNALELEDSALYLCASRGGVAANTGELFFGEGSRLTVL.